Listed below are T cell receptor beta chains from one sample, sequenced in a study of spatial heterogeneity in lung cancer. TCRdb passed the 5' RACE reads through MiXCR, listing each CDR3 protein once. The sample records several thousand distinct CDR3 sequences, 5.5% to 7.5% being singletons. The material was lung tumor tissue, obtained at surgery. Receptors originate from a male donor with early-stage non-small cell lung cancer. Each CDR3 is given with its conserved first and last residue. Fields, in order: clone size, V gene, D gene, J gene, CDR3 DNA, CDR3 protein. A D gene is named only where the DNA matches it firmly. Expanded clones get a size class; other rows say once, few or many, or leave the size out.

size: many
V: TRBV5-6
D: TRBD1
J: TRBJ2-2
DNA: TGTGCCAGCAGCGGAGGGACAGGGGCCCTTTTCCCAAACACCGGGGAGCTGTTTTTT
CDR3: CASSGGTGALFPNTGELFF

size: many
V: TRBV7-2
D: TRBD2
J: TRBJ2-1
DNA: TGTGCCAGCAGCCCTAGCGGGAGAGGCAACAATGAGCAGTTCTTC
CDR3: CASSPSGRGNNEQFF

size: many
V: TRBV4-1
D: .
J: TRBJ1-5
DNA: TGCGCCAGCAGCCAATCTTACAGGGATTCGGTGGATCAGCCCCAGCATTTT
CDR3: CASSQSYRDSVDQPQHF

size: many
V: TRBV4-2
D: TRBD2
J: TRBJ2-7
DNA: TGTGCCAGCAGCCAAGATCTTGCTAGCGGGAGCTCCGAGCAGTACTTC
CDR3: CASSQDLASGSSEQYF

size: medium-sized
V: TRBV5-1
D: .
J: TRBJ2-2
DNA: TGCGCCAGCAGCTTGGGACGTATTACGGCCGGGGAGCTGTTTTTT
CDR3: CASSLGRITAGELFF

size: medium-sized
V: TRBV20-1
D: TRBD2
J: TRBJ2-1
DNA: TGCAGTGCTAGTGGTCTAGCGGGATATTACAATGAGCAGTTCTTC
CDR3: CSASGLAGYYNEQFF

size: medium-sized
V: TRBV7-9
D: .
J: TRBJ2-7
DNA: TGTGCCAGTGGCAGGGGCTACGAGCAGTACTTC
CDR3: CASGRGYEQYF

size: medium-sized
V: TRBV10-3
D: TRBD1
J: TRBJ1-2
DNA: TGTGCCATCAGTGAGTCACCAGACAGGGGGCGCGGCTACACCTTC
CDR3: CAISESPDRGRGYTF

size: medium-sized
V: TRBV5-6
D: TRBD2
J: TRBJ2-7
DNA: TGTGCCAGCAGCATTACTAGCGGGGTGTACGAGCAGTACTTC
CDR3: CASSITSGVYEQYF

size: medium-sized
V: TRBV7-2
D: TRBD2
J: TRBJ2-5
DNA: TGTGCCAGCAGCTTACAGACTAGCGGGAGTTGGGGGAAAGAGACCCAGTACTTC
CDR3: CASSLQTSGSWGKETQYF

size: medium-sized
V: TRBV15
D: TRBD1
J: TRBJ2-4
DNA: TGTGCCACCAGCAGAGATCTCCTGGCCAGGGGGTCCATCGTAGCCAAAAACATTCAGTACTTC
CDR3: CATSRDLLARGSIVAKNIQYF

size: medium-sized
V: TRBV24-1
D: TRBD1
J: TRBJ2-1
DNA: TGTGCCACCAGTGGGCCGGGACAGGGGGCCTACAATGAGCAGTTCTTC
CDR3: CATSGPGQGAYNEQFF

size: few
V: TRBV11-1
D: TRBD2
J: TRBJ2-7
DNA: TGTGCCAGCAGCTGGCTGGGGACTAGCGGGACCTACGAGCAGTACTTC
CDR3: CASSWLGTSGTYEQYF

size: many
V: TRBV5-4
D: .
J: TRBJ2-7
DNA: TGTGCCAGCAGCCGCTGGACGAACTCCTACGAGCAGTACTTC
CDR3: CASSRWTNSYEQYF

size: medium-sized
V: TRBV4-3
D: .
J: TRBJ2-7
DNA: TGCGCCAGCAGCCAAGATCTAAGGGGGGGGACCTACGAGCAGTACTTC
CDR3: CASSQDLRGGTYEQYF

size: medium-sized
V: TRBV10-3
D: .
J: TRBJ1-1
DNA: TGTGCCATCAGTGAGTTCCGTTCGATGGAAACTGAAGCTTTCTTT
CDR3: CAISEFRSMETEAFF

size: large
V: TRBV30
D: .
J: TRBJ1-5
DNA: TGTGCCTGGAGTCGGACCGACCCTTTTCTTAATCAGCCCCAGCATTTT
CDR3: CAWSRTDPFLNQPQHF

size: medium-sized
V: TRBV28
D: .
J: TRBJ2-7
DNA: TGTGCCAGCAGCCTCCTCCCCCGACAGCCCATGGAGTACTTC
CDR3: CASSLLPRQPMEYF

size: medium-sized
V: TRBV11-3
D: .
J: TRBJ2-3
DNA: TGTGCCAGCAGCTTAGCCTTACAAGATACGCAGTATTTT
CDR3: CASSLALQDTQYF

size: many
V: TRBV29-1
D: .
J: TRBJ1-2
DNA: TGCAGCGTTCCCAGGGGCTCGTTAGATGGCTACACCTTC
CDR3: CSVPRGSLDGYTF

size: large
V: TRBV30
D: .
J: TRBJ2-4
DNA: TGTGCCTGGAGTCCCGTCTTGGGGAAAAACATTCAGTACTTC
CDR3: CAWSPVLGKNIQYF

size: medium-sized
V: TRBV20-1
D: TRBD2
J: TRBJ2-2
DNA: TGCAGTGCTATACCCACCGGACTAGCGGGTGATCCCGGGGAGCTGTTTTTT
CDR3: CSAIPTGLAGDPGELFF

size: many
V: TRBV29-1
D: TRBD1
J: TRBJ2-2
DNA: TGCAGCGTGGGACAGGGGAACGGGGAGCTGTTTTTT
CDR3: CSVGQGNGELFF

size: many
V: TRBV20-1
D: .
J: TRBJ2-7
DNA: TGCAGTATCCCCGGGGGTACCTACGAGCAGTACTTC
CDR3: CSIPGGTYEQYF

size: many
V: TRBV30
D: TRBD2
J: TRBJ2-3
DNA: TGTGCCTGGAGTGTACTAGCGGGGGGAAGCACAGATACGCAGTATTTT
CDR3: CAWSVLAGGSTDTQYF

size: .
V: TRBV28
D: .
J: TRBJ2-2
DNA: TGTGCCAGCAGTCCTGGGGACCGGTCGACCGGGGAGCTGTTTTTT
CDR3: CASSPGDRSTGELFF

size: medium-sized
V: TRBV12-3/TRBV12-4
D: .
J: TRBJ1-1
DNA: TGTGCCACAAAGAGGGCGGGAGTGAACACTGAAGCTTTCTTT
CDR3: CATKRAGVNTEAFF

size: many
V: TRBV2
D: .
J: TRBJ2-6
DNA: TGTGCCAGCAGTGAAGGGTTCAGCCGACGGGGGGCCAACGTCCTGACTTTC
CDR3: CASSEGFSRRGANVLTF